This TCR beta chain was identified during a study of T cell responses to AZD1222 COVID-19 vaccine. Overall study: Timing groups of about 4 and about 12 weeks for second doses were pooled.

Study-wide results and caveats: Among the donors, most were white British and more were female, and clonal diversity was possibly underestimated.

There are 16 residues in the CDR3. Germline CDR1 and CDR2: LNHDA and SQIVND (reference sequence). Trimming removed 8 bases from V and 5 bases from J, with 22 bases in between. Sequencing was performed with immunoSEQ multiplex PCR; in TCRdb, only in-frame clones are kept and a portion is missing. The data show around 130,000 clones, around 94% seen once. Points on this clone: Its antigen is currently unknown.

The V and J genes are TRBV19 and TRBJ1-5, with D tentatively TRBD1 (5 bases). This receptor was taken from an adult in good health. The sample here was peripheral blood, taken on day 0 of AZD1222 vaccination. Here the CDR3 DNA reads TGTGCCAGTGACGCTGGGCCAGGGAGGGTTGATCAGCCCCAGCATTTT. This sequence encodes CASDAGPGRVDQPQHF.